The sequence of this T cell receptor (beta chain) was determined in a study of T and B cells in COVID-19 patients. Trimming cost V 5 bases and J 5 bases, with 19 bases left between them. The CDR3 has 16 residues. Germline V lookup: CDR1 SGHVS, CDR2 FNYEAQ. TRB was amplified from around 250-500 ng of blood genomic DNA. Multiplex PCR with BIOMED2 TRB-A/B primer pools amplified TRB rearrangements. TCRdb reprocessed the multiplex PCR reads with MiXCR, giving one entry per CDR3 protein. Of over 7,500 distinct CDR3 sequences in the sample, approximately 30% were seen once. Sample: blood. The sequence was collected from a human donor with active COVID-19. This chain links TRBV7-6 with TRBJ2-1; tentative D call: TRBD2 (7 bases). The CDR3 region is CASSPPGRGGDNEQFF. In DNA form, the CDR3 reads TGTGCCAGCAGCCCCCCCGGCAGGGGAGGGGACAATGAGCAGTTCTTC.